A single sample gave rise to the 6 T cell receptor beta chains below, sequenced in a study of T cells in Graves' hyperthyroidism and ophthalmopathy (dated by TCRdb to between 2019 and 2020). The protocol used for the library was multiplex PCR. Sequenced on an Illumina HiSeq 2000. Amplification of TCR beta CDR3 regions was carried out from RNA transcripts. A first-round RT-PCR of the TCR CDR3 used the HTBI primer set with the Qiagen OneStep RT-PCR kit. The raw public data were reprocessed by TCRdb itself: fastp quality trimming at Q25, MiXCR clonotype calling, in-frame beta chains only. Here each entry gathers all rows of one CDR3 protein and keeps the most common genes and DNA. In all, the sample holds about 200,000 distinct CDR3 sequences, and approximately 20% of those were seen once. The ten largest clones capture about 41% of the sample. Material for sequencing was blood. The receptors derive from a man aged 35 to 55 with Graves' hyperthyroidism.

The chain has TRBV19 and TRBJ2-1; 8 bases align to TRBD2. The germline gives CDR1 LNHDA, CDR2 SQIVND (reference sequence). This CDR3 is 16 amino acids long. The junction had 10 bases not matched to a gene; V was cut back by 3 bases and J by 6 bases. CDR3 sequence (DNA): TGTGCCAGTAGTATGGGACTAGTGGGGGAGGTCAATGAGCAGTTCTTC. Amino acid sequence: CASSMGLVGEVNEQFF.

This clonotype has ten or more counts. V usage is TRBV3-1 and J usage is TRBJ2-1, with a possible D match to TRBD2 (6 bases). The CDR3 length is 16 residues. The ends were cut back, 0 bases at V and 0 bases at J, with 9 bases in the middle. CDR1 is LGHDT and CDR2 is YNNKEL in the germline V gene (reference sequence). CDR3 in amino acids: CASSQDRRVSYNEQFF. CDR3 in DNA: TGTGCCAGCAGCCAAGATAGGAGGGTCTCCTACAATGAGCAGTTCTTC.

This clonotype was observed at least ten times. CDR3 residues: CASREAGQGTYEQYF. CDR3 bases: TGTGCCAGCAGAGAAGCTGGACAGGGGACCTACGAGCAGTACTTC. J is TRBJ2-7 and V is TRBV28, with 9 positions matching TRBD1. Germline V gene data show CDR1 as MDHEN and CDR2 as SYDVKM. CDR3 length: 15 residues. V shed 6 bases and J 2 bases; nucleotides not matched to a gene: 8.

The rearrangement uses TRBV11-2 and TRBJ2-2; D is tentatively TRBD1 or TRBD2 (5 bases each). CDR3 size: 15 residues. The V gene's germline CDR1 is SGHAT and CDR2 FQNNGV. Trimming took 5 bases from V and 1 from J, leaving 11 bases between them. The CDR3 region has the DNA TGTGCCAGCAGCCCGTGGGGGAGGAACACCGGGGAGCTGTTTTTT. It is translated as CASSPWGRNTGELFF. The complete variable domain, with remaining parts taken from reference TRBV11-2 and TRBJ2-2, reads EAGVAQSPRYKIIEKRQSVAFWCNPISGHATLYWYQQILGQGPKLLIQFQNNGVVDDSQLPKDRFSAERLKGVDSTLKIQPAKLEDSAVYLCASSPWGRNTGELFFGEGSRLTVL.

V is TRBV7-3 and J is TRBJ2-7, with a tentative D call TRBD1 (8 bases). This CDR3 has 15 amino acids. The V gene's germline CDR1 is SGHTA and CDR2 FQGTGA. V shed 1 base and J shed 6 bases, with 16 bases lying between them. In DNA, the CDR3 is TGTGCCAGCAGCTTAAGGGGGGGACAGGCCGCCGAGCAGTACTTC. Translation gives CASSLRGGQAAEQYF.

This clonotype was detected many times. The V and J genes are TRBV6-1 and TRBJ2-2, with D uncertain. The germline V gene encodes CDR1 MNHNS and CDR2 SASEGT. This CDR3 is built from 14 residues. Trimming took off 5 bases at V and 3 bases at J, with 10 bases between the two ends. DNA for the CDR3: TGTGCCAGCAGTTGGGGTCGATACACCGGGGAGCTGTTTTTT. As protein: CASSWGRYTGELFF.